A single sample gave rise to the 10 T cell receptor beta chains below, sequenced in a study of blood T cell repertoires in COVID-19. TCRdb's table, derived via immunoSEQ multiplex PCR, lists solely in-frame clones and lacks some. Counted here are about 180,000 clones, approximately 85% occurring once; the ten biggest clones make up more than 2.5%. Sequenced sample: peripheral blood. The receptors come from a man in his 60s with acute or convalescent COVID-19.

The chain has TRBV7-9 and TRBJ2-7; maybe TRBD1 (5 bases). Germline CDR1 SEHNR, CDR2 FQNEAQ (reference sequence). The CDR3 has 13 residues. Between the trimmed V and J ends, which lost 2 bases and 2 bases, there was a span of 7 bases. This CDR3 is CASSLSGTYEQYF. DNA for the CDR3: TGTGCCAGCAGCTTATCAGGGACCTACGAGCAGTACTTC.

The rearrangement uses TRBV3-1 (or the pseudogene TRBV3-2) and TRBJ2-5, with 14 bases fitting TRBD2. The CDR3 contains 16 residues. V trimming: 4 bases; J trimming: 5 bases; junction bases outside the gene matches: 6. The germline V gene encodes CDR1 LGHDT and CDR2 YNNKEL (reference sequence). The CDR3 bases are TGTGCCAGCAGCCGAGGGACTAGCGGGAGAGGGGAGACCCAGTACTTC. This codes for CASSRGTSGRGETQYF.

This sequence joins TRBV28 and TRBJ2-2; maybe TRBD2 (6 bases). Trimming pared 3 bases from V and 0 bases from J, leaving 11 bases between. The CDR3 consists of 16 residues. Per germline, CDR1 MDHEN and CDR2 SYDVKM. CDR3: CASSFQWRANTGELFF. In DNA, the CDR3 is TGTGCCAGCAGTTTCCAGTGGAGGGCGAACACCGGGGAGCTGTTTTTT. The full variable domain, completed using reference TRBV28 and TRBJ2-2, is DVKVTQSSRYLVKRTGEKVFLECVQDMDHENMFWYRQDPGLGLRLIYFSYDVKMKEKGDIPEGYSVSREKKERFSLILESASTNQTSMYLCASSFQWRANTGELFFGEGSRLTVL.

This sequence joins TRBV27 and TRBJ2-1, with D possibly matching TRBD1 (5 bases). This CDR3 comprises 16 residues. The V and J ends lost 8 bases and 1 base respectively, with 18 bases between them. CDR1 and CDR2 (germline): MNHEY, SMNVEV (reference sequence). The CDR3 region is CASRSQVRGSYNEQFF. In DNA, the CDR3 is TGTGCCAGCCGATCTCAGGTTAGGGGTTCCTACAATGAGCAGTTCTTC.

This chain joins TRBV9 and TRBJ2-3; the match to TRBD2 covers 8 bases. This CDR3 has 16 amino acids. Germline V gives CDR1 SGDLS, CDR2 YYNGEE. V shed 3 bases, J shed 4 bases, and the junction held 10 bases outside the gene matches. The DNA of the CDR3 is TGTGCCAGCAGCGGGGCCGGGACTAGGGATCCAGATACGCAGTATTTT. Amino acids: CASSGAGTRDPDTQYF.

The chain is built from TRBV6-5 and TRBJ1-1, with TRBD1 as a possible D gene (6 bases). Germline V CDR1 and CDR2: MNHEY, SVGAGI. V dropped 6 bases and J dropped 0 bases, with 11 bases sitting between them. The CDR3 consists of 14 residues. The CDR3 protein is CASRRTELNTEAFF. As DNA, the CDR3 is TGTGCCAGCAGGCGGACAGAGCTGAACACTGAAGCTTTCTTT.

This chain uses TRBV28 with TRBJ2-5; D may be TRBD1 (6 bases). Per germline, CDR1 MDHEN and CDR2 SYDVKM. This CDR3 is built from 13 residues. V was cut by 3 bases and J by 2 bases, with 7 bases left in between. The CDR3: CASSFTGQETQYF. The CDR3 DNA is TGTGCCAGCAGTTTTACAGGGCAAGAGACCCAGTACTTC.

On this clone itself: An end of the junction differs from the germline gene, which may be a read error. The V gene is TRBV7-7, the J gene TRBJ1-2; TRBD1 matches at 9 bases. Germline loops: CDR1 SSHAT, CDR2 FNYEAQ (reference sequence). The CDR3 contains 15 residues. The CDR3 DNA reads as TGTGCTAGCAGCTCGAGGGACAGGGAAAATTGTGGCTACACCTTC. The encoded protein is CASSSRDRENCGYTF.

V gene TRBV19 combines with J gene TRBJ1-1; 9 nucleotides align to TRBD1. There are 18 residues in the CDR3. Trimming at V came to 5 bases and at J to 4 bases, leaving 17 bases not matched to a gene. Germline CDR1 is LNHDA and CDR2 is SQIVND (reference sequence). CDR3 bases: TGTGCCAGTAGTTCACCACTTTACAGGGGGCTTCGAGGCACTGAAGCTTTCTTT. Protein product: CASSSPLYRGLRGTEAFF.

This rearrangement joins TRBV5-6 to TRBJ2-5, with 10 positions matching TRBD2. The V gene's germline CDR1 is SGHDT and CDR2 YYEEEE. CDR3 size: 15 residues. V shed 0 bases, J shed 5 bases, and the junction held 4 bases outside the gene matches. Here the CDR3 reads CASSLDSSGGETQYF. In DNA form, the CDR3 reads TGTGCCAGCAGCTTGGATTCTAGCGGGGGTGAGACCCAGTACTTC.